What follows are 19 T cell receptor beta chains derived from one specimen sequenced in a study of blood T cell repertoires in COVID-19. Produced via immunoSEQ multiplex PCR; TCRdb's table is partial and in-frame only. The sample carries about 440,000 clones, around nine tenths recorded once. Sequencing was performed on peripheral blood. Receptors were obtained from a woman aged 25 to 39 with acute or convalescent COVID-19.

The genes are TRBV24-1 and TRBJ1-2, with TRBD1 matching 8 bases. V shed 4 bases, J shed 3 bases, and the junction held 3 bases outside the gene matches. CDR1 and CDR2 from the germline V gene are KGHDR and SFDVKD. This CDR3 spans 14 amino acids. The DNA of the CDR3 is TGTGCCACCAGTGAAGTGGACAGGGACTATGGCTACACCTTC. Encoded protein: CATSEVDRDYGYTF.

J is TRBJ2-7 and V is TRBV4-1; 7 nucleotides align to TRBD1. The CDR3 has 15 amino acids. Germline lookup yields CDR1 MGHRA and CDR2 YSYEKL. V shed 2 bases, J shed 1 base, and the junction held 5 bases outside the gene matches. The DNA for the CDR3 is TGCGCCAGCAGCCAATACAGGGGATCTTCCTACGAGCAGTACTTC. This codes for CASSQYRGSSYEQYF.

The rearrangement uses TRBV2 and TRBJ2-7, with TRBD1 matching over 9 bases. Germline trimming cut 6 bases from V and 8 bases from J; bases unmatched to any gene: 8. This CDR3 has 13 residues. Germline CDR1 reads SNHLY; CDR2 reads FYNNEI. This CDR3 is CASREHRGRQQYF. CDR3 bases: TGTGCCAGCAGGGAACACAGGGGGCGCCAGCAGTACTTC.

This clone was observed a few times. The V gene is TRBV7-9, the J gene TRBJ1-2; possible D gene TRBD1, 6 bases. Germline V lookup: CDR1 SEHNR, CDR2 FQNEAQ (reference sequence). The V end was cut by 10 bases, the J end by 4 bases, with 13 bases between. The CDR3 runs 12 residues. The CDR3, as DNA: TGTGCCAACAACAGGGCTCTCTATGGCTACACCTTC. This sequence encodes CANNRALYGYTF.

The genes are TRBV19 and TRBJ1-3; 7 bases are a match to TRBD1. CDR3 size: 14 residues. The V segment lost 7 bases and the J segment 1 base; nucleotides outside the gene matches: 4. Germline CDR1 LNHDA, CDR2 SQIVND (reference sequence). The CDR3 region is CASISTGSGNTIYF. CDR3 nucleotides: TGTGCCAGTATCTCGACAGGGTCTGGAAACACCATATATTTT.

As regards this clone: The sample contains more than one DNA sequence encoding this CDR3. The chain carries TRBV19 and TRBJ2-7, with D possibly being TRBD1 (5 bases). CDR3 length equals 13 residues. The V end lost 3 bases, the J end lost 3 bases, and 9 bases lay between the germline ends. CDR1 and CDR2 from the germline V gene are LNHDA and SQIVND (reference sequence). In DNA form, the CDR3 reads TGTGCCAGTAGTATTCGAGACAGCTACGAGCAGTACTTC. Translated: CASSIRDSYEQYF.

The chain couples TRBV6-6 to TRBJ2-5; TRBD2 matches at 12 bases. Germline lookup yields CDR1 MNHNY and CDR2 SVGAGI (reference sequence). The CDR3 covers 15 residues. V lost 7 bases and J lost 5; bases outside the gene matches: 8. The CDR3 region has the DNA TGTGCCAGCATTGCTAGCGGGGGGGCTATGGAGACCCAGTACTTC. Its translation is CASIASGGAMETQYF.

This sequence joins TRBV19 and TRBJ2-5, with 12 bases that match TRBD2. The length of the CDR3 is 17 residues. CDR1 is LNHDA and CDR2 is SQIVND in the germline V gene (reference sequence). Germline trimming cut 5 bases from V and 4 bases from J; bases unmatched to any gene: 11. CDR3 DNA: TGTGCCAGTAGTCCAGGACTAGCGGGGACCTGGGGAGAGACCCAGTACTTC. This gives the protein CASSPGLAGTWGETQYF.

The table lists this clone with a few counts. The chain carries TRBV5-1 and TRBJ1-1, with D maybe TRBD1 (5 bases). CDR1 is SGHRS, CDR2 YFSETQ, per germline. The V gene lost 3 bases and the J gene lost 4 bases, with 13 bases spanning the gap. There are 14 residues in the CDR3. CDR3 sequence reads: CASSWGGEGTEAFF. The CDR3, as DNA: TGCGCCAGCAGCTGGGGAGGGGAAGGCACTGAAGCTTTCTTT. The full variable domain, in which reference TRBV5-1 and TRBJ1-1 provide the parts outside the CDR3, is KAGVTQTPRYLIKTRGQQVTLSCSPISGHRSVSWYQQTPGQGLQFLFEYFSETQRNKGNFPGRFSGRQFSNSRSEMNVSTLELGDSALYLCASSWGGEGTEAFFGQGTRLTVV.

The rearrangement links TRBV2 to TRBJ2-5; maybe TRBD2 (6 bases). Trimming removed 1 base at V and 5 bases at J, with 14 bases between. From germline, CDR1 is SNHLY and CDR2 FYNNEI. The CDR3 length is 15 residues. In DNA form, the CDR3 reads TGTGCCAGCAGTGAAGGCGGGGCCCCAGGGGAGACCCAGTACTTC. This gives the protein CASSEGGAPGETQYF. Based on the CDR3 plus reference TRBV2 and TRBJ2-5, the full variable domain is EPEVTQTPSHQVTQMGQEVILRCVPISNHLYFYWYRQILGQKVEFLVSFYNNEISEKSEIFDDQFSVERPDGSNFTLKIRSTKLEDSAMYFCASSEGGAPGETQYFGPGTRLLVL.

The rearrangement uses TRBV6-5 and TRBJ2-7; 9 nucleotides agree with TRBD2. The CDR3 consists of 15 residues. Germline V gene sequence: CDR1 MNHEY, CDR2 SVGAGI. The junction had 12 bases not matched to a gene; V was cut back by 6 bases and J by 6 bases. The CDR3 DNA reads as TGTGCCAGCAGAGTAGCTGGGACTAGCCTTCTCGAGCAGTACTTC. This translates into CASRVAGTSLLEQYF.

This clone was seen only once. The CDR3 region is CASSRTTSGGVNEQFF. The DNA of the CDR3 is TGTGCCAGCAGTAGGACGACTAGCGGGGGGGTAAATGAGCAGTTCTTC. This sequence joins TRBV2 and TRBJ2-1; 14 positions match TRBD2. J was trimmed by 7 bases and V by 5 bases; bases with no gene match: 7. The CDR3 spans 16 residues. Per the germline V gene, CDR1 is SNHLY and CDR2 is FYNNEI.

This clone was seen once. The chain carries TRBV21-1 and TRBJ1-4; the table gives TRBD1 as D, unverified against the DNA. TRBV21-1 is noted as a pseudogene. The CDR3 is 16 amino acids. The CDR3 region is CASSTQKQGNREKLFF. CDR3 coding DNA: TGTGCCAGCAGCACCCAAAAACAGGGGAATCGGGAAAAACTGTTTTTT.

The chain has TRBV27 and TRBJ1-5, with D perhaps TRBD1 (6 bases). The V gene's germline CDR1 is MNHEY and CDR2 SMNVEV (reference sequence). V lost 3 bases and J 7 bases, leaving 13 bases between the germline ends. This CDR3 comprises 14 residues. Here the CDR3 reads CASSFGGAEQPQHF. CDR3 nucleotide sequence: TGTGCCAGCAGTTTTGGGGGGGCTGAACAGCCCCAGCATTTT.

This clone was observed a few times. J is TRBJ1-3 and V is TRBV18; 8 bases are a match to TRBD1. In germline, CDR1 is KGHSH, CDR2 LQKENI. This CDR3 spans 16 amino acids. The junction had 6 bases not matched to a gene; V was cut back by 5 bases and J by 0 bases. The CDR3 DNA follows: TGTGCCAGCTCATCCGACAGGGGATTCTCTGGAAACACCATATATTTT. It is translated as CASSSDRGFSGNTIYF.

The V and J genes are TRBV30 and TRBJ2-5; 11 nucleotides align to TRBD1. The germline gives CDR1 GTSNPN, CDR2 SVGIG (reference sequence). The junction had 8 bases not matched to a gene; V was cut back by 3 bases and J by 5 bases. The CDR3 is 15 residues long. CDR3 amino acids: CAWSEDRGLSETQYF. The CDR3 DNA reads as TGTGCCTGGAGCGAGGACAGGGGGCTTTCTGAGACCCAGTACTTC.

This chain joins TRBV3-1 (or the pseudogene TRBV3-2) and TRBJ2-7; 9 bases align to TRBD1. V shed 3 bases, J shed 3 bases, and the junction held 9 bases outside the gene matches. CDR1 and CDR2 (germline): LGHDT, YNNKEL (reference sequence). CDR3 size: 16 residues. CDR3: CASSQIGTGPNYEQYF. DNA of the CDR3: TGTGCCAGCAGCCAGATAGGGACAGGGCCCAACTACGAGCAGTACTTC.

V and J are TRBV28 and TRBJ1-5, with D possibly matching TRBD1 (6 bases). Trimming took 5 bases from V and 5 from J, leaving 13 bases between them. Germline-derived CDR1 and CDR2 are MDHEN and SYDVKM. CDR3 length: 14 residues. CDR3 nucleotides: TGTGCCAGCAGTCCTACAGGGTTGCATCAGCCCCAGCATTTT. It translates to CASSPTGLHQPQHF.

The chain carries TRBV7-2 and TRBJ2-7; D gene ambiguous. This CDR3 is 12 amino acids long. CDR1 is SGHTA and CDR2 is FQGNSA in the germline V gene. Trimming shortened V by 1 base and J by 3 bases, and 4 bases separated the two germline ends. The CDR3 DNA is TGTGCCAGCAGCTTAGAACTCTACGAGCAGTACTTC. Protein: CASSLELYEQYF.